The clone carrying this T cell receptor (beta chain) was detected a few times. The antigen remains unidentified. Germline values: CDR1 SGHDT, CDR2 YYEEEE. Trimming removed 0 bases at V and 0 bases at J, with 10 bases between. This CDR3 has 16 amino acids. This record belongs to a study of CD8 T cells in ankylosing spondylitis. Study outcomes and limitations: Relatively scarce in peripheral blood, disease-linked clones were CD8+. Seemingly distinctive of ankylosing spondylitis blood was a TCR beta motif formed by eight highly homologous variants. Matched ankylosing spondylitis synovial fluid reportedly contained a significantly enriched population of disease-linked clones.

TCRdb reprocessed the 5' RACE reads with MiXCR, giving one entry per CDR3 protein. The data contain around 890,000 distinct CDR3 sequences, 10% to 15% of them singletons. The gene calls are TRBV5-6 and TRBJ1-5; D is undetermined. This clonotype was sampled from a male donor with ankylosing spondylitis. What was sequenced was blood, either unsorted or a sorted T cell fraction (not recorded which). The CDR3 region has the DNA TGTGCCAGCAGCTTGGGGAACCCCTATAGCAATCAGCCCCAGCATTTT. Protein: CASSLGNPYSNQPQHF.